One T cell receptor (beta chain) is described in this entry. Its antigen is unidentified. PCR employed 60 Vbeta and 13 Jbeta primers. The data were produced by immunoSEQ multiplex PCR, yet TCRdb's version contains in-frame clones alone and is incomplete. This sample has some 200,000 clones; about 80% occur once, and the top ten carry roughly 1.3%. At collection, donors were nominally healthy, but unrecorded immune exposures were probable. Germline V gene sequence: CDR1 MDHEN, CDR2 SYDVKM. The CDR3 consists of 15 residues. V was pared by 2 bases and J by 0 bases, with 2 bases of the junction left unmatched. This sample is drawn from a study of cytomegalovirus exposure and HLA in healthy donors. Study-level points and caveats: Most observed TCR sequences were rare, whereas some public TCRs were detected in many donors.

The chain joins TRBV28 to TRBJ2-3; TRBD2 agrees at 7 bases. The receptor was derived from a girl aged 10-17 years in good health and CMV-seronegative. The sample comprised PBMCs. In DNA form, the CDR3 reads TGTGCCAGCAGTTTAGCGGGGGTCAGCACAGATACGCAGTATTTT. It translates to CASSLAGVSTDTQYF. Using reference TRBV28 and TRBJ2-3 for the parts outside the CDR3, the full variable domain is DVKVTQSSRYLVKRTGEKVFLECVQDMDHENMFWYRQDPGLGLRLIYFSYDVKMKEKGDIPEGYSVSREKKERFSLILESASTNQTSMYLCASSLAGVSTDTQYFGPGTRLTVL.